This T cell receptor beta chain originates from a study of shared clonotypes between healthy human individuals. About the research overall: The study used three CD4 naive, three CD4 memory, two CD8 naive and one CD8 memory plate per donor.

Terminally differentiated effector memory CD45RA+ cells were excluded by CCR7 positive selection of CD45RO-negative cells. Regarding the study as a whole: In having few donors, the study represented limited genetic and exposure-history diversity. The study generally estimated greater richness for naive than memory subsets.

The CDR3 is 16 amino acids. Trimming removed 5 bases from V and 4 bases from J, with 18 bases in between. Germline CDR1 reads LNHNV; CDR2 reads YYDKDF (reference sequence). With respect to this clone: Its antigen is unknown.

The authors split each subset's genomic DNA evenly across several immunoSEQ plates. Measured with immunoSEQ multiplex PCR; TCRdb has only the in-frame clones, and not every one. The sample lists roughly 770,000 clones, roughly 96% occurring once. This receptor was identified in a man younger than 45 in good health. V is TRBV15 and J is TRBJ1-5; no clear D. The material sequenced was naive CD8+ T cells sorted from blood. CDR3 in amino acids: CATSPLGGPLNQPQHF. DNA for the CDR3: TGTGCCACCAGCCCCTTGGGAGGACCCCTTAATCAGCCCCAGCATTTT.